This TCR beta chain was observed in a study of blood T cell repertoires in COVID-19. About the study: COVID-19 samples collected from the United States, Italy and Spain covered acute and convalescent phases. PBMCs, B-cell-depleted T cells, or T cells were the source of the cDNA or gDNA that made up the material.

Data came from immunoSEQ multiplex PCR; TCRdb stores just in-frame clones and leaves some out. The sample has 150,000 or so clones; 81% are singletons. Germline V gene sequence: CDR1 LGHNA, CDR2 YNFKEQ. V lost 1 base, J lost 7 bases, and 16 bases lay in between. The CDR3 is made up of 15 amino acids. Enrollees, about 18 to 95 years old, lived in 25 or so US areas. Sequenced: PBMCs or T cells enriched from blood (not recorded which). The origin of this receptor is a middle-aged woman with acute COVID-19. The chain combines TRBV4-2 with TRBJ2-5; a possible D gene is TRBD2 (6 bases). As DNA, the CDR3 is TGTGCCAGCAGCCAAGGGGAGGCGGCTATGGGGACCCAGTACTTC. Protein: CASSQGEAAMGTQYF.